These T cell receptor beta chains were read from a single sample in a study of shared T cell receptors in the human thymus. Method: immunoSEQ multiplex PCR; TCRdb's copy keeps in-frame clones and lacks some. Of roughly 500,000 clones in the sample, about four fifths were seen once. In addition, the sample was reused for a study of human thymus T cells.

The sequencing input was thymocytes. These receptors were taken from a boy younger than two with a congenital heart defect. Both conserved end residues are part of each CDR3. The D gene is left open where the match is weak. Size is stated for part of the rows, as once, few or many counts, or as a class when the clone is expanded.

cdr3_nt cdr3_aa d_call clone_size j_call v_call
TGCGCCAGCAGCCAAGATTCGTACGAGCAGTACTTC CASSQDSYEQYF - - TRBJ2-7 TRBV4-3
TGTGCCAGCAGCGGCGGGGGAGGACGCACAGATACGCAGTATTTT CASSGGGGRTDTQYF TRBD2 - TRBJ2-3 TRBV5-6
TGTGCCAGTAGTCCAAGGGTACAGGGAAACAGAGAGACCCAGTACTTC CASSPRVQGNRETQYF - - TRBJ2-5 TRBV19
TGTGCCAGCAGTCTACAGACCTTCTCCTACGAGCAGTACTTC CASSLQTFSYEQYF - - TRBJ2-7 TRBV28
TGTGCCAGCAGCCCCCCCGGGGGGGACCCCACAGATACGCAGTATTTT CASSPPGGDPTDTQYF TRBD2 - TRBJ2-3 TRBV7-9
TGTGCCAGCGCACAAGGGGCGGGAGGGGACCAAGAGACCCAGTACTTC CASAQGAGGDQETQYF TRBD2 few TRBJ2-5 TRBV25-1
TGTGCCAGCAGCCACGGCGCTAGCGGGATCTACGAGCAGTACTTC CASSHGASGIYEQYF TRBD2 once TRBJ2-7 TRBV14
TGTGCCAGCAGCTTCCGGACAGGTCTAGGGTACGAGCAGTACTTC CASSFRTGLGYEQYF TRBD1 - TRBJ2-7 TRBV28
TGCGCCAGCAGCCAAGATACTAGTACCGAGCAGTACTTC CASSQDTSTEQYF - - TRBJ2-7 TRBV4-1
TGTGCCAGTAGTATAGATGGGTCCGCGGACAGGGGACTTGGTAGGGTTGGCTACAATGAGCAGTTCTTC CASSIDGSADRGLGRVGYNEQFF TRBD1 few TRBJ2-1 TRBV19
TGCAGTGTGGGGGGGGGAAACATTCAGTACTTC CSVGGGNIQYF TRBD2 - TRBJ2-4 TRBV20-1
TGTGCCAGCAGCAACCTTCGAGAGGGGGTCGGGCCCTACGAGCAGTACTTC CASSNLREGVGPYEQYF - - TRBJ2-7 TRBV11-3
TGTGCCAGCAGCGAAGAGACCCAGTACTTC CASSEETQYF - - TRBJ2-5 TRBV27
TGTGCCAGACTAGGAGATACGCAGTATTTT CARLGDTQYF - - TRBJ2-3 TRBV2
TGTGCCAGCAGCTTAGAGGGTCGGCTAGCGGGGAGCAATGAGCAGTTCTTC CASSLEGRLAGSNEQFF TRBD2 - TRBJ2-1 TRBV11-2
TGTGCCATCAGGGACAGGAGAGGGCAGCCCCAGCATTTT CAIRDRRGQPQHF TRBD1 - TRBJ1-5 TRBV10-3
TGCAGCGTTGAAGGGGGGCAGGGGGATTTCTACGAGCAGTACTTC CSVEGGQGDFYEQYF TRBD1 once TRBJ2-7 TRBV29-1
TGTGCCAGCAGCTCCGCTAGCGGGACGACGTTAGATACGCAGTATTTT CASSSASGTTLDTQYF TRBD2 - TRBJ2-3 TRBV7-3
TGTGCCGCGTCGGACATACACACAGATACGCAGTATTTT CAASDIHTDTQYF - few TRBJ2-3 TRBV27
TGTGCCAGCAGTCCTCTTTTTGTTAGCAATCAGCCCCAGCATTTT CASSPLFVSNQPQHF - few TRBJ1-5 TRBV27
TGTGCCTGGACGGGGGAACCCTGGGCTCCAACAGGGGGTCGGGGAGCTAGGAACACTGAAGCTTTCTTT CAWTGEPWAPTGGRGARNTEAFF TRBD1 - TRBJ1-1 TRBV30
TGCGCCAGCAGCCCCAGGGACAGGGGGCCCACCGGGGAGCTGTTTTTT CASSPRDRGPTGELFF TRBD1 - TRBJ2-2 TRBV5-1
TGTGCCTGGAGTGTTATCTCCGGACTAGCGGGAGCGGCCTACAATGAGCAGTTCTTC CAWSVISGLAGAAYNEQFF TRBD2 - TRBJ2-1 TRBV30
TGTGCCAGCAGTGAAAGGGGATTCTCCTACGAGCAGTACTTC CASSERGFSYEQYF - - TRBJ2-7 TRBV6-1
TGTGCCAGCAGCTTCCTGGCGGGGATGAGGGACGAGCAGTACTTC CASSFLAGMRDEQYF - few TRBJ2-7 TRBV7-6
TGTGCCAGCAGTGACCCGTGGGGGGGGGACAGGGGGCGGTACGAGCAGTACTTC CASSDPWGGDRGRYEQYF TRBD1 - TRBJ2-7 TRBV6-4
TGTGCCAGCAGCTACCGAGGACTAGCGGGTCCGTATGAGACCCAGTACTTC CASSYRGLAGPYETQYF TRBD2 - TRBJ2-5 TRBV11-3
TGTGCCAGCAGCCGGAGGGGCACAGATACGCAGTATTTT CASSRRGTDTQYF - - TRBJ2-3 TRBV11-3
TGCGCCAGCAGCCTGGCCCCGGGGGGATATTACAATGAGCAGTTCTTC CASSLAPGGYYNEQFF TRBD2 - TRBJ2-1 TRBV5-1
TGCGCCAGCAGCCATTCTAACGGGACTAGCGGGAGTGGGTCCTACGAGCAGTACTTC CASSHSNGTSGSGSYEQYF TRBD2 - TRBJ2-7 TRBV4-1
TGCAGCGTTGGGACAGGGCCGGGTGAGCAGTTCTTC CSVGTGPGEQFF TRBD1 - TRBJ2-1 TRBV29-1
TGTGCCAGCAGCTGGGGGGGCCTGAGCTCCTACGAGCAGTACTTC CASSWGGLSSYEQYF - - TRBJ2-7 TRBV11-2
TGCGCCAGCAGCCAAGCTAGGAGTAGGGAGACCCAGTACTTC CASSQARSRETQYF - - TRBJ2-5 TRBV4-1
TGTGCCAGCAGCCCCGTAGTTTCTAACTATGGCTACACCTTC CASSPVVSNYGYTF - - TRBJ1-2 TRBV9
TGTGCCAGCAGTCAAAGACTAGCCTCGAAGGTAGATACGCAGTATTTT CASSQRLASKVDTQYF TRBD2 few TRBJ2-3 TRBV27
TGTGCCAGCAGTGAAGACAGGATGGCAGATACGCAGTATTTT CASSEDRMADTQYF - - TRBJ2-3 TRBV2
TGTGCCAGCGCAGGTACTAGCGGGACCCATAGCACAGATACGCAGTATTTT CASAGTSGTHSTDTQYF TRBD2 - TRBJ2-3 TRBV28
TGTGCCAGCAGTGAAGCGCTGTCGGGACTAGCGGGAGGCTGTTCCTACGAGCAGTACTTC CASSEALSGLAGGCSYEQYF TRBD2 - TRBJ2-7 TRBV6-1
TGCGCCAGCAGCCACCCGGGACAGGGTAGGGGGAGTAGCTGGAAGCCAGATACGCAGTATTTT CASSHPGQGRGSSWKPDTQYF TRBD1 once TRBJ2-3 TRBV4-1
TGTGCCAGCAGTACGGGACAGGGGGCGTTCGAGCAGTACTTC CASSTGQGAFEQYF TRBD1 few TRBJ2-7 TRBV6-6
TGTGCCAGCAGCTTAGGGGGGGGCCTCAATCAGCCCCAGCATTTT CASSLGGGLNQPQHF - - TRBJ1-5 TRBV7-2
TGTGCCAGCAGTAGAGACAGGGCGAACACCGGGGAGCTGTTTTTT CASSRDRANTGELFF TRBD1 - TRBJ2-2 TRBV6-5
TGTGCCAGCAGTATTAGGGGCCCGATGGATGAGCAGTTCTTC CASSIRGPMDEQFF - - TRBJ2-1 TRBV27
TGTGCCAGCAGCCTAAGCGCCCCTTCGACTGGCCCCCAAGAGACCCAGTACTTC CASSLSAPSTGPQETQYF - - TRBJ2-5 TRBV13
TGTGCCAGCACCACTCCCGTAGCGGGAGGGGGAGATACGCAGTATTTT CASTTPVAGGGDTQYF TRBD2 - TRBJ2-3 TRBV9
TGTGCCAGCAGCTCACCTCTGTCCTCCATACTCTCCTTC CASSSPLSSILSF - - TRBJ1-2 TRBV9
TGTGCCAGCAGTTTGCCCCCGGCGAGGACAGGGAGTTCAGAGACCCAGTACTTC CASSLPPARTGSSETQYF TRBD1 - TRBJ2-5 TRBV28
TGTGCCAGCAGCTCTGGACAGGCTAACTATGGCTACACCTTC CASSSGQANYGYTF TRBD1 few TRBJ1-2 TRBV7-6
TGTGCCAGCAGTTCCCGGGACAGGACAGATACGCAGTATTTT CASSSRDRTDTQYF TRBD1 - TRBJ2-3 TRBV6-5
TGCGCCAGCAGCTTTATTGCAGGGGGCACCGGGGAGCTGTTTTTT CASSFIAGGTGELFF TRBD1 - TRBJ2-2 TRBV5-1
TGCGCCAGCAGCCAAGATGTCAGGGGCCACTATGGCTACACCTTC CASSQDVRGHYGYTF - - TRBJ1-2 TRBV4-3
TGTGCCAGCAGCCTCTCTACTGCGGTTCCCAGTGGCAATCAGCCCCAGCATTTT CASSLSTAVPSGNQPQHF - - TRBJ1-5 TRBV4-2
TGTGCCAGCAGCCACAGGATATCAACTAATGAAAAACTGTTTTTT CASSHRISTNEKLFF - - TRBJ1-4 TRBV9